This is a list of T cell receptor beta chains from one sample in a study of blood T cell repertoires in COVID-19. Produced via immunoSEQ multiplex PCR; TCRdb's table is partial and in-frame only. The sample includes around 100,000 clones, around nine tenths of them seen just once. Sequences were obtained from peripheral blood. The receptors were sampled from a human donor in a cohort sampled during active COVID-19. Each CDR3 is given with its conserved first and last residue. The D gene is left open where the match is weak. A row's size may be missing; if present it is once, few, many or a size class.

TRBD2	TRBV13	TRBJ2-5	NA	15	CASSSAGGGRETQYF	TGTGCCAGCAGCTCAGCGGGAGGGGGGAGAGAGACCCAGTACTTC
NA	TRBV9	TRBJ2-7	NA	14	CASSVAGDPYEQYF	TGTGCCAGCAGCGTCGCCGGGGATCCCTACGAGCAGTACTTC
TRBD1	TRBV7-8	TRBJ1-1	NA	13	CASRRTGGTEAFF	TGTGCCAGCAGACGAACAGGGGGCACTGAAGCTTTCTTT
TRBD1	TRBV19	TRBJ1-6	NA	14	CASSTDRGNSPLHF	TGTGCCAGTAGTACGGACAGGGGGAATTCACCCCTCCACTTT
TRBD1	TRBV12-3/TRBV12-4	TRBJ1-1	NA	11	CASSGTGQAFF	TGTGCCAGCTCCGGGACAGGTCAAGCTTTCTTT
TRBD1	TRBV15	TRBJ1-4	NA	15	CATSRDGQGGEKLFF	TGTGCCACCAGCAGGGACGGACAGGGGGGAGAAAAACTGTTTTTT
NA	TRBV12-3/TRBV12-4	TRBJ2-7	NA	13	CASSWAGPYEQYF	TGTGCCAGCAGTTGGGCTGGCCCCTACGAGCAGTACTTC
TRBD2	TRBV7-3	TRBJ2-1	NA	15	CASSPRDERDGEQFF	TGTGCCAGCAGCCCCCGGGATGAGCGGGACGGCGAGCAGTTCTTC
NA	TRBV4-2	TRBJ2-1	NA	16	CASSQERQGLGDEQFF	TGTGCCAGCAGCCAAGAGCGGCAGGGGCTGGGGGATGAGCAGTTCTTC
NA	TRBV6-1	TRBJ1-5	NA	15	CASSELRGIDQPQHF	TGTGCCAGCAGTGAACTTCGAGGGATAGATCAGCCCCAGCATTTT
NA	TRBV6-5	TRBJ1-2	NA	14	CASSPFTSNYGYTF	TGTGCCAGCAGTCCCTTCACATCTAACTATGGCTACACCTTC
NA	TRBV4-2	TRBJ2-2	once	15	CASSQVGADTGELFF	TGTGCCAGCAGCCAAGTGGGGGCTGACACCGGGGAGCTGTTTTTT
TRBD1	TRBV15	TRBJ2-2	NA	13	CATSRRGTGELFF	TGTGCCACCAGCCGCAGGGGGACCGGGGAGCTGTTTTTT
NA	TRBV5-5	TRBJ2-7	NA	13	CASSLTGVNEQYF	TGTGCCAGCAGCTTGACAGGAGTAAACGAGCAGTACTTC
TRBD1	TRBV7-6	TRBJ1-1	NA	15	CASSTKRDRETEAFF	TGTGCCAGCAGCACAAAGAGGGACAGGGAAACTGAAGCTTTCTTT
TRBD1	TRBV11-3	TRBJ1-2	NA	14	CASSPNYGDRAISF	TGTGCCAGCAGCCCGAACTACGGGGACAGGGCCATCTCCTTC
NA	TRBV10-2	TRBJ1-1	many	15	CASSRVSPAGSEAFF	TGCGCCAGCAGTCGAGTCAGTCCGGCGGGGAGTGAAGCTTTCTTT
TRBD1	TRBV5-8	TRBJ2-7	NA	14	CASSSRDRTDEQYF	TGTGCCAGCAGCTCCAGGGACAGGACTGACGAGCAGTACTTC
NA	TRBV29-1	TRBJ1-1	NA	12	CSVGPGAGEAFF	TGCAGCGTTGGCCCAGGGGCCGGTGAAGCTTTCTTT
NA	TRBV12-1	TRBJ1-5	NA	15	CARTEQIHSNQPQHF	TGTGCCAGGACAGAGCAAATACATAGCAATCAGCCCCAGCATTTT
TRBD2	TRBV18	TRBJ2-7	NA	16	CASSRLGGALPYEQYF	TGTGCCAGCTCCCGGTTGGGAGGGGCACTTCCCTACGAGCAGTACTTC
TRBD2	TRBV14	TRBJ2-1	NA	17	CASSQVVRLAAGGEQFF	TGTGCCAGCAGCCAAGTGGTTAGACTAGCGGCCGGGGGTGAGCAGTTCTTC
NA	TRBV12-5	TRBJ2-7	NA	14	CASGLTDSHYEQYF	TGTGCTAGTGGGTTGACGGACAGTCACTACGAGCAGTACTTC
NA	TRBV7-3	TRBJ2-3	NA	14	CASSSSGVADTQYF	TGTGCCAGCAGCTCCTCGGGGGTTGCAGATACGCAGTATTTT
NA	TRBV19	TRBJ2-7	NA	15	CASSIVADISYEQYF	TGTGCCAGTAGTATAGTCGCCGACATCTCCTACGAGCAGTACTTC
TRBD2	TRBV2	TRBJ2-1	NA	15	CASSPVSGTYNEQFF	TGTGCCAGCAGCCCGGTTAGCGGGACCTACAATGAGCAGTTCTTC
TRBD1	TRBV19	TRBJ2-3	NA	15	CASRETGIQGDTQYF	TGTGCCAGTAGAGAGACAGGGATTCAAGGAGATACGCAGTATTTT
NA	TRBV7-2	TRBJ2-3	few	13	CASSLERLDTQYF	TGTGCCAGCAGCTTAGAACGGTTAGATACGCAGTATTTT